Listed below are T cell receptor beta chains from one sample, sequenced in a study of radiation and T cells in renal cell carcinoma. Clones were read by immunoSEQ multiplex PCR, and TCRdb kept only the in-frame ones, dropping some. The sample carries approximately 13,000 clones, approximately 50% recorded once. Sequencing used tumor tissue, obtained from a patient whose treatment was nephrectomy without radiotherapy. The receptors derive from a man aged 50 to 59 with renal cell carcinoma. The CDR3 runs from the conserved cysteine through the conserved F or W. A D gene is named only where the DNA matches it firmly. Some rows have no size entry. The others give once, few or many, or a class for an expanded clone.

D gene | J gene | clone size | V gene | CDR3 protein | CDR3 DNA
NA | TRBJ1-2 | medium-sized | TRBV19 | CASSIQGAKRGYTF | TGTGCCAGTAGTATCCAAGGGGCCAAGAGGGGCTACACCTTC
NA | TRBJ1-5 | NA | TRBV19 | CASSIRGKETEQIYSNQPQHF | TGTGCCAGTAGTATAAGGGGCAAGGAGACAGAACAAATTTATAGCAATCAGCCCCAGCATTTT
TRBD1 | TRBJ1-2 | NA | TRBV19 | CASSIDLSTGANYGYTF | TGTGCCAGTAGTATAGATCTATCGACAGGGGCTAACTATGGCTACACCTTC
NA | TRBJ1-2 | NA | TRBV29-1 | CSALGALGYGCTF | NA
NA | TRBJ1-1 | NA | TRBV11-3 | CASSLTQGTEAFF | TGTGCCAGCAGCTTAACCCAGGGGACTGAAGCTTTCTTT
TRBD2 | TRBJ2-3 | NA | TRBV7-3 | CASSLGTSGGTDTQYF | TGTGCCAGCAGCTTAGGGACTAGCGGGGGCACAGATACGCAGTATTTT
NA | TRBJ2-2 | few | TRBV7-9 | CASSPPTDTGELFF | TGTGCCAGCAGCCCGCCGACAGACACCGGGGAGCTGTTTTTT
NA | TRBJ2-2 | NA | TRBV10-2 | CASSAGRDTGELFF | TGCGCCAGCAGTGCGGGGCGGGACACCGGGGAGCTGTTTTTT
TRBD1 | TRBJ1-2 | few | TRBV5-4 | CASSPNGQGASYGYTF | TGTGCCAGCAGCCCCAACGGACAGGGGGCGAGCTATGGCTACACCTTC
TRBD1 | TRBJ2-2 | few | TRBV5-1 | CASSTRQGDAGELFF | TGCGCCAGCAGCACCCGACAGGGCGATGCCGGGGAGCTGTTTTTT
NA | TRBJ1-1 | NA | TRBV18 | CASSPSGRGTEAFF | TGTGCCAGCTCACCGTCAGGGCGAGGGACTGAAGCTTTCTTT
NA | TRBJ2-5 | NA | TRBV10-1 | CANPESSLYQETQYF | TGCGCCAACCCTGAGAGCAGTTTATACCAAGAGACCCAGTACTTC
NA | TRBJ1-1 | NA | TRBV11-2 | CASSLGLVNTEAFF | TGTGCCAGCAGCTTAGGTTTGGTGAACACTGAAGCTTTCTTT
NA | TRBJ2-4 | once | TRBV7-3 | CASSLTAGENIQYF | TGTGCCAGCAGCTTAACGGCTGGGGAAAACATTCAGTACTTC
TRBD2 | TRBJ2-4 | NA | TRBV5-1 | CASSLGGAKNIQYF | TGCGCCAGCAGCCTCGGGGGGGCCAAAAACATTCAGTACTTC
NA | TRBJ2-3 | NA | TRBV5-4 | CASSLGWDGDTQYF | TGTGCCAGCAGCTTGGGGTGGGACGGAGATACGCAGTATTTT
NA | TRBJ1-3 | once | TRBV6-1 | CASTGRGNTIYF | TGTGCCAGCACTGGACGGGGAAACACCATATATTTT
NA | TRBJ2-3 | NA | TRBV6-5 | CASSTSLSTDTQYF | TGTGCCAGCAGTACCAGCCTTAGCACAGATACGCAGTATTTT
TRBD1 | TRBJ1-5 | few | TRBV19 | CASSIAGQGAQPQHF | TGTGCCAGTAGTATAGCCGGACAGGGGGCCCAGCCCCAGCATTTT
NA | TRBJ1-5 | few | TRBV5-6 | CASSLRGNQPQHF | TGTGCCAGCAGCTTGAGGGGGAATCAGCCCCAGCATTTT
TRBD1 | TRBJ2-7 | NA | TRBV6-1 | CASTAHDRVIDEQYF | TGTGCCAGCACCGCCCATGACAGGGTTATCGACGAGCAGTACTTC
TRBD2 | TRBJ2-3 | NA | TRBV11-2 | CASSLFGGGTDTQYF | TGTGCCAGCAGCTTATTCGGGGGGGGCACAGATACGCAGTATTTT